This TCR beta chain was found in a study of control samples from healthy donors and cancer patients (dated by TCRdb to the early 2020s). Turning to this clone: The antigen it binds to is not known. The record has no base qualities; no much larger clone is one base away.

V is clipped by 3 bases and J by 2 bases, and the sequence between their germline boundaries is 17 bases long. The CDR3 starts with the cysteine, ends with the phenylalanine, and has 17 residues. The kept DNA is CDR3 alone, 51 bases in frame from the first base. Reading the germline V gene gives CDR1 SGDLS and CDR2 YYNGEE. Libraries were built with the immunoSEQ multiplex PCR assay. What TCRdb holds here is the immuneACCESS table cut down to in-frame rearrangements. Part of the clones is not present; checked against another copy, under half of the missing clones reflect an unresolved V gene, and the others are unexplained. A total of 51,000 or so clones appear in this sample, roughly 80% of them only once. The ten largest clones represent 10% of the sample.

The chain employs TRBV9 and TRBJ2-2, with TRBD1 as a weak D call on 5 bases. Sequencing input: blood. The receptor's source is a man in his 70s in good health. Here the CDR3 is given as CASSALRPGSNTGELFF. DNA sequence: TGTGCCAGCAGCGCCCTCCGGCCAGGGTCCAACACCGGGGAGCTGTTTTTT.